A single sample is the source of the 11 T cell receptor beta chains below, sequenced in a study of T cell responses to AZD1222 COVID-19 vaccine. Only in-frame clones appear in the TCRdb table, and some are missing; sequencing was by immunoSEQ multiplex PCR. The repertoire holds 150,000 or so clones, with around 89% as singletons. The input for sequencing was peripheral blood, taken on day 0 of AZD1222 vaccination. The origin of the receptors is an adult in good health.

V gene TRBV27 combines with J gene TRBJ1-4, with D unclear. The CDR3 length is 17 residues. Looked up from germline, CDR1 is MNHEY and CDR2 is SMNVEV (reference sequence). The V end lost 1 base, the J end lost 0 bases, and 12 bases lay between the germline ends. In DNA form, the CDR3 reads TGTGCCAGCAGTTTATGGCCCCGGAGTGCAACTAATGAAAAACTGTTTTTT. Amino acid sequence: CASSLWPRSATNEKLFF.

This clone was seen a handful of times. This rearrangement joins TRBV5-4 to TRBJ2-7, with D tentatively TRBD1 (6 bases). Germline lookup yields CDR1 SGHNT and CDR2 YYREEE (reference sequence). V lost 4 bases and J 2 bases, leaving 16 bases between the germline ends. The CDR3 covers 15 residues. The CDR3 here is CASSGGRHSAYEQYF. For the CDR3, the DNA is TGTGCCAGCAGCGGGGGCCGACACAGCGCCTACGAGCAGTACTTC. The whole variable domain, filled in from reference TRBV5-4 and TRBJ2-7, reads ETGVTQSPTHLIKTRGQQVTLRCSSQSGHNTVSWYQQALGQGPQFIFQYYREEENGRGNFPPRFSGLQFPNYSSELNVNALELDDSALYLCASSGGRHSAYEQYFGPGTRLTVT.

This chain uses TRBV24-1 with TRBJ2-2; no clear D. The CDR3 extends over 15 amino acids. Germline-derived CDR1 and CDR2 are KGHDR and SFDVKD. The germline V and J ends were trimmed by 5 bases and 7 bases, with 16 bases remaining between them. The CDR3 nucleotides are TGTGCCACCAGTGCCGCGACAACCCTGGACGGGGAGCTGTTTTTT. This gives the protein CATSAATTLDGELFF.

The genes are TRBV6-5 and TRBJ1-5; D is unclear. In germline, CDR1 is MNHEY, CDR2 SVGAGI. The V end lost 9 bases, the J end lost 4 bases, and 13 bases lay between the germline ends. This CDR3 has 13 residues. CDR3 loop: CASAWRFNQPQHF. The CDR3, as DNA: TGTGCCAGTGCCTGGAGGTTTAATCAGCCCCAGCATTTT.

This chain links TRBV18 with TRBJ2-7; the D is unclear. With 5 bases removed from V and 5 bases from J, the gap between germline ends came to 10 bases. Per germline, CDR1 KGHSH and CDR2 LQKENI. The CDR3 is made up of 12 amino acids. The CDR3 loop reads CASSEASHEQYF. The CDR3 DNA reads as TGTGCCAGCTCAGAGGCTAGTCACGAGCAGTACTTC.

The chain carries TRBV3-1 (or the pseudogene TRBV3-2) and TRBJ2-6; TRBD2 might be the D (5 bases). CDR1 is LGHDT and CDR2 is YNNKEL in the germline V gene (reference sequence). Trimming cost V 4 bases and J 0 bases, with 10 bases left between them. The CDR3 spans 16 residues. The CDR3 DNA reads as TGTGCCAGCAGCCTCCGGGGTCTCTCTGGGGCCAACGTCCTGACTTTC. Translating gives CASSLRGLSGANVLTF.

This sequence joins TRBV9 and TRBJ1-5; the match to TRBD1 covers 8 bases. V shed 0 bases, J shed 6 bases, and the junction held 5 bases outside the gene matches. Looked up from germline, CDR1 is SGDLS and CDR2 is YYNGEE. The CDR3 is 15 amino acids. The CDR3 is CASSVEGTGSQPQHF. The CDR3 region has the DNA TGTGCCAGCAGCGTAGAGGGGACAGGTAGTCAGCCCCAGCATTTT.

This clone was recorded only once. The genes are TRBV19 and TRBJ1-6; 7 nucleotides agree with TRBD1. Germline CDR1 reads LNHDA; CDR2 reads SQIVND (reference sequence). V gave up 4 bases and J gave up 7 bases; unmatched junction bases: 7. The CDR3 is 15 residues long. DNA for the CDR3: TGTGCCAGTAGTACTGCAGGGGGTTTGAATTCACCCCTCCACTTT. Protein product: CASSTAGGLNSPLHF.

The chain couples TRBV5-1 to TRBJ2-2; TRBD2 agrees at 7 bases. Trimming at V came to 4 bases and at J to 0 bases, leaving 9 bases not matched to a gene. Germline CDR1 is SGHRS and CDR2 is YFSETQ. The CDR3 runs to 17 residues. In nucleotides, the CDR3 is TGCGCCAGCAGCCCGGGGGTCGGGAGGTCGAACACCGGGGAGCTGTTTTTT. This translates into CASSPGVGRSNTGELFF.

The chain links TRBV5-6 to TRBJ1-2; D might be TRBD1 (5 bases). Germline loops: CDR1 SGHDT, CDR2 YYEEEE. V was cut by 4 bases and J by 7 bases, with 11 bases left in between. The CDR3 totals 12 residues. The CDR3 DNA sequence: TGTGCCAGCAGCCCTGGAGGGGTTGGCTACACCTTC. This codes for CASSPGGVGYTF.

The chain employs TRBV2 and TRBJ2-5, with TRBD2 matching over 9 bases. V was clipped by 0 bases and J by 7 bases; unmatched bases: 6. CDR3 size: 15 residues. Germline V CDR1 and CDR2: SNHLY, FYNNEI. The CDR3 nucleotides read TGTGCCAGCAGTGAAGCCAGGGCGGGAGGGGCGACCCAGTACTTC. Translating it yields CASSEARAGGATQYF.